What follows describes a single TCR beta chain. Its cognate antigen has yet to be identified. An end of the junction differs from the germline gene, which may be a read error. CDR1 is given as SGHAT and CDR2 as FQDESV, both from the germline V gene (reference sequence). Measured from the cysteine to the phenylalanine, the CDR3 is 17 residues long. Left in the record is the CDR3 DNA by itself, 51 bases read in frame from the first base. The sample belongs to a study of kidney transplant recipient with SARS-CoV-2 infection (dated by TCRdb to the early 2020s). This specimen's time point label, interpreted: pre-pandemic baseline sample and day 111 after first positive SARS-CoV-2 test. The reads were generated on an Illumina MiSeq. Profiling of the peripheral T cell repertoire targeted human TCRbeta genes. In the source study's methods: To account for variability over time, differences in clonotype abundance were tested using beta-binomial modelling. Expanded clonotypes were screened against the ImmuneCODE reference database of SARS-CoV-2-associated TCRs and mapped to viral genome regions. Additional analyses of the repertoire looked at TRBV gene usage, CDR3 length, CDR3 amino acid overlap between time points, clonotype abundance distributions and Jaccard similarity. The public reads were reanalyzed by TCRdb: fastp trimming at Q25, MiXCR alignment, in-frame beta chains only. Every distinct CDR3 protein forms one entry, paired with its most common genes and DNA. It is TCRdb's table, rather than the study itself, that gives the V and J calls and clone size. Here the sample has about 250,000 distinct CDR3 sequences; 25% to 30% occur a single time. The ten largest clones capture more than 6.5% of the sample.

Here the sequenced sample was a blood sample, taken at baseline and between days 110 and 120 from a kidney transplant recipient. The TCR comes from a male patient in his 30s who had COVID-19 and was a kidney transplant recipient. After a transplant, some T cells may have been passed on by the graft donor. The sequence joins TRBV11-1 to TRBJ1-2; the D gene assignment is ambiguous. At the DNA level, the sequence is TGTGCCTGCAGCATATATTCTAAGGCTGGAAAGACCTATGGCTACACCTTC. The encoded protein is CACSIYSKAGKTYGYTF.